This section outlines one TCR beta chain sequence together with its context. Seattle's enrolled individuals joined amid active infection and were then monitored longitudinally. TCRdb keeps only in-frame clones here, not all; method: immunoSEQ multiplex PCR. The profile covers a few hundred thousand clones, with approximately 90% appearing a single time and roughly 7.3% taken by the ten largest. This specimen comes from a study of blood T cell repertoires in COVID-19. The overall study: T cells, B-cell-depleted T cells, or PBMCs supplied cDNA or gDNA.

Germline V CDR1 and CDR2: SGHVS, FQNEAQ. The CDR3 loop spans 14 amino acids. Unmatched junction bases numbered 6, after V lost 4 bases and J lost 4 bases. Sequenced material: peripheral blood. The sequence was collected from a woman between 25 and 40 years old with COVID-19, enrolled during active disease. The rearrangement joins TRBV7-8 to TRBJ1-2; 7 bases line up with TRBD1. DNA for the CDR3: TGTGCCAGCAGCTCCGGACAGGCGATCTATGGCTACACCTTC. It translates to CASSSGQAIYGYTF.